This is a list of T cell receptor beta chains from one sample in a study of patients and donors after allogeneic stem cell transplantation. A single record per CDR3 protein comes from TCRdb applying MiXCR to the RT-PCR reads. The sample yields 800,000 to 1,000,000 distinct CDR3 sequences, more than 15% seen once. The source material was blood, either unsorted or a sorted T cell fraction (not recorded which). The receptor set was obtained from a human donor who was either an allogeneic HSCT recipient or a stem cell or donor lymphocyte infusion donor (not recorded which). It is not recorded whose cells these are; they may come from a transplant donor. Each CDR3 is given with its conserved first and last residue. Clone sizes are given selectively: once, few, many, or a class where the clone is expanded.

v_gene	abundance	CDR3aa
TRBV25-1	few	CATQGNTEAFF
TRBV21-1	few	CASSKAGAMNTEAFF
TRBV7-8	-	CASSLVLWGDSYEQYF
TRBV4-1	many	CASSQMDTQETQYF
TRBV7-9	-	CASSLVARAGVYEQYF
TRBV27	few	CASSLGSRNSYNEQFF
TRBV12-3/TRBV12-4	many	CASSGQGGEQFF
TRBV29-1	few	CSVVLGLGTDTQYF
TRBV27	-	CASSLVGRFYNEQFF
TRBV3-1	-	CASSYGQGMDTQYF
TRBV12-3/TRBV12-4	many	CASSSTVGDTGELFF
TRBV12-3/TRBV12-4	few	CASSSPRDANYGYTF
TRBV12-3/TRBV12-4	-	CASSPGQIYTEAFF
TRBV20-1	-	CSARDSGQVGETQYF
TRBV14	few	CASSQVGGTPHTIYF
TRBV7-8	-	CASRPRQGAVYEQYF
TRBV12-3/TRBV12-4	-	CASKNRYNEQFF
TRBV12-3/TRBV12-4	-	CASSRPGFRQYGYTF
TRBV29-1	many	CSVTQFGSWGSQETQYF
TRBV7-9	few	CASSLNGQAGGLFF
TRBV12-3/TRBV12-4	-	CASSSNILPTGELFF
TRBV3-1	few	CASSHRQPNTEAFF
TRBV5-1	few	CASSLGGTQWETQYF
TRBV6-1	-	CASSEALRGGPQHF
TRBV13	-	CASSLGRGGLNEQYF
TRBV3-1	few	CASSQDGTRVGLYNEQFF
TRBV27	-	CASSFYDNSYEQYF